The 23 T cell receptor beta chains below were found in one sample sequenced in a study of CD8+ T cells in alopecia areata. Treatment reported: oral pan-JAK inhibitor, 5-10 mg twice daily. Extraction and reverse transcription of RNA yielded cDNA as the sequencing template. Measured with immunoSEQ multiplex PCR; TCRdb has only the in-frame clones, and not every one. This sample has some 200,000 clones; around 50% occur once, and the top ten carry around 12%. The specimen was CD8+ T cells sorted from blood, collected at week 24, from a patient treated with tofacitinib. The source is a human donor with alopecia areata.

The chain recombines TRBV27 with TRBJ2-7; D not resolved. Looked up from germline, CDR1 is MNHEY and CDR2 is SMNVEV (reference sequence). The CDR3 covers 14 residues. The V gene lost 10 bases and the J gene lost 2 bases, with 18 bases spanning the gap. CDR3 amino acids: CATEVGSPPYEQYF. The CDR3 region has the DNA TGTGCCACCGAGGTGGGCAGCCCCCCCTACGAGCAGTACTTC.

V gene TRBV6-1 combines with J gene TRBJ1-1; TRBD1 matches at 9 bases. Germline V lookup: CDR1 MNHNS, CDR2 SASEGT. With V trimmed by 8 bases and J by 0 bases, 7 bases remained unmatched. The CDR3 contains 15 residues. The CDR3 reads CASGWTGDLNTEAFF. DNA for the CDR3: TGTGCCAGCGGATGGACAGGGGACCTGAACACTGAAGCTTTCTTT.

This rearrangement joins TRBV6-5 to TRBJ1-2; D is perhaps TRBD1 (5 bases). CDR1 MNHEY and CDR2 SVGAGI come from the germline V gene. The CDR3 covers 12 residues. V shed 6 bases and J shed 9 bases, with 14 bases lying between them. The CDR3 sequence is CASSRTEGSYTF. The DNA of the CDR3 is TGTGCCAGCAGCCGGACCGAGGGGAGCTACACCTTC.

The chain joins TRBV15 to TRBJ2-5, with TRBD2 as a possible D gene (5 bases). The CDR3 sequence is 13 residues long. The germline CDR1 and CDR2 sequences are LNHNV and YYDKDF (reference sequence). Trimming cost V 3 bases and J 2 bases, with 7 bases left between them. The CDR3 is CATSRRGQETQYF. CDR3 DNA: TGTGCCACCAGCAGGCGAGGGCAAGAGACCCAGTACTTC. Combining the CDR3 with reference TRBV15 and TRBJ2-5 gives the whole variable domain DAMVIQNPRYQVTQFGKPVTLSCSQTLNHNVMYWYQQKSSQAPKLLFHYYDKDFNNEADTPDNFQSRRPNTSFCFLDIRSPGLGDTAMYLCATSRRGQETQYFGPGTRLLVL.

The chain recombines TRBV5-1 with TRBJ1-2, with no clear D. This CDR3 spans 15 amino acids. In germline, CDR1 is SGHRS, CDR2 YFSETQ. Trimming shortened V by 7 bases and J by 0 bases, and 16 bases separated the two germline ends. The CDR3 loop is CASSSGRASNYGYTF. Written as DNA, the CDR3 is TGCGCCAGCTCGTCGGGGAGGGCTTCTAACTATGGCTACACCTTC.

The chain has TRBV4-1 and TRBJ2-1; tentative D call: TRBD2 (5 bases). Trimming stripped 0 bases from V and 9 bases from J, with 24 bases between. CDR1 MGHRA and CDR2 YSYEKL come from the germline V gene. CDR3 length: 18 amino acids. The CDR3 nucleotides read TGCGCCAGCAGCCAAGATAGTTACGGACTGGCCGTAGAGGGTGAGCAGTTCTTC. This codes for CASSQDSYGLAVEGEQFF.

This clone was found a few times. This rearrangement joins TRBV25-1 to TRBJ2-3; possible D gene TRBD2, 5 bases. The CDR3 length is 12 residues. Germline-derived CDR1 and CDR2 are MGHDK and SYGVNS. Trimming removed 2 bases at V and 5 bases at J, with 5 bases between. CDR3 in amino acids: CASSEREDTQYF. The CDR3 DNA reads as TGTGCCAGCAGTGAACGGGAAGATACGCAGTATTTT.

This clone was observed a few times. This chain connects TRBV7-6 to TRBJ1-4, with a weak D call TRBD1 (6 bases). V lost 5 bases to trimming and J lost 3 bases, with 13 bases between them. There are 15 residues in the CDR3. Germline-derived CDR1 and CDR2 are SGHVS and FNYEAQ. The CDR3 region has the DNA TGTGCCAGCAGCGATCCCGGACAGCCTAATGAAAAACTGTTTTTT. Its translation is CASSDPGQPNEKLFF.

CDR3 DNA sequence: TGTGCCAGCAGCTGGACTATCAGGGGGGGTAACACTGAAGCTTTCTTT. Residues: CASSWTIRGGNTEAFF. The chain is built from TRBV7-2 and TRBJ1-1, with 7 bases matching TRBD1. Germline V CDR1 and CDR2: SGHTA, FQGNSA. V trimming: 4 bases; J trimming: 2 bases; junction bases outside the gene matches: 10. The CDR3 is 16 amino acids.

The chain uses TRBV27 and TRBJ2-3, with D perhaps matching TRBD2 (5 bases). Trimming left V 7 bases short and J 5 bases short, with 16 bases between. The germline gives CDR1 MNHEY, CDR2 SMNVEV (reference sequence). The CDR3 sequence is 14 residues long. In DNA, the CDR3 is TGTGCCAGCACCCGCCCTGGTGGAGGAGATACGCAGTATTTT. It codes for CASTRPGGGDTQYF.

The chain carries TRBV7-9 and TRBJ1-5; 7 positions agree with TRBD1. This CDR3 region has 14 residues. The V gene end was trimmed by 5 bases and the J gene end by 1 base; junction bases not matched to a gene: 2. CDR1 and CDR2 (germline): SEHNR, FQNEAQ (reference sequence). This CDR3 reads CASSRQGSNQPQHF. CDR3 DNA sequence: TGTGCCAGCAGCCGACAGGGAAGCAATCAGCCCCAGCATTTT.

The chain employs TRBV5-4 and TRBJ2-2; the D is unclear. Germline V CDR1 and CDR2: SGHNT, YYREEE (reference sequence). The ends were cut back, 4 bases at V and 3 bases at J, with 13 bases in the middle. CDR3 length: 15 amino acids. This chain's CDR3 is CASSDGPWDTGELFF. CDR3 coding DNA: TGTGCCAGCAGCGACGGCCCCTGGGACACCGGGGAGCTGTTTTTT.

V and J are TRBV27 and TRBJ2-3; a weak D match, TRBD2 (5 bases). Germline-derived CDR1 and CDR2 are MNHEY and SMNVEV (reference sequence). The CDR3 has 14 amino acids. Trimming cost V 3 bases and J 6 bases, with 13 bases left between them. The CDR3 spells CASSFVGSRDTQYF. The CDR3 DNA sequence: TGTGCCAGCAGTTTTGTAGGGAGTCGGGATACGCAGTATTTT.

The rearrangement joins TRBV5-1 to TRBJ2-7, with 7 bases aligning to TRBD1. The CDR3 sequence is 15 residues long. The germline CDR1 and CDR2 sequences are SGHRS and YFSETQ. V was pared by 4 bases and J by 6 bases, with 13 bases of the junction left unmatched. CDR3 bases: TGCGCCAGCAGCCCATCCATCCGAGGGGGCGGCGAGCAGTACTTC. Its protein is CASSPSIRGGGEQYF.

This clone was detected only a few times. V is TRBV30 and J is TRBJ2-5; no reliable D call. Trimming removed 0 bases from V and 10 bases from J, with 9 bases in between. The germline V gene has CDR1 GTSNPN and CDR2 SVGIG (reference sequence). The CDR3 is made up of 11 amino acids. The DNA of the CDR3 is TGTGCCTGGAGTGTATACCCCTTCCAGTACTTC. Its translation: CAWSVYPFQYF. Full variable domain (missing parts from reference TRBV30 and TRBJ2-5): SQTIHQWPATLVQPVGSPLSLECTVEGTSNPNLYWYRQAAGRGLQLLFYSVGIGQISSEVPQNLSASRPQDRQFILSSKKLLLSDSGFYLCAWSVYPFQYFGPGTRLLVL.

The chain employs TRBV7-6 and TRBJ2-7; D is possibly TRBD1 (6 bases). Trimming pared 5 bases from V and 0 bases from J, leaving 14 bases between. Looked up from germline, CDR1 is SGHVS and CDR2 is FNYEAQ. This CDR3 is built from 15 residues. CDR3 bases: TGTGCCAGCAGCCCAAGAGGACAGATCTCCTACGAGCAGTACTTC. It translates to CASSPRGQISYEQYF. The full variable domain, in which reference TRBV7-6 and TRBJ2-7 provide the parts outside the CDR3, is GAGVSQSPRYKVTKRGQDVALRCDPISGHVSLYWYRQALGQGPEFLTYFNYEAQQDKSGLPNDRFSAERPEGSISTLTIQRTEQRDSAMYRCASSPRGQISYEQYFGPGTRLTVT.

This chain uses TRBV5-1 with TRBJ2-2; D may match TRBD1 or TRBD2 (5 bases each). Germline CDR1 and CDR2: SGHRS and YFSETQ. The CDR3 spans 18 residues. V was cut by 0 bases and J by 1 base, with 16 bases left in between. The CDR3 DNA reads as TGCGCCAGCAGCTTGGCCGGAACCGGGACCAAGAACACCGGGGAGCTGTTTTTT. It encodes CASSLAGTGTKNTGELFF.

The rearrangement uses TRBV29-1 and TRBJ1-4; 7 bases map to TRBD1. Germline loops: CDR1 SQVTM, CDR2 ANQGSEA. The CDR3 has 15 amino acids. Trimming removed 6 bases from V and 11 bases from J; junction bases left unmatched: 18. CDR3 DNA: TGCAGCGTCAAGGACAGGTCCAAATACCGGCGGAAACTGTTTTTT. It encodes CSVKDRSKYRRKLFF.

The chain uses TRBV27 and TRBJ2-3, with a possible D match to TRBD1 (6 bases). The germline V gene has CDR1 MNHEY and CDR2 SMNVEV (reference sequence). V was pared by 0 bases and J by 4 bases, with 8 bases between. The CDR3 runs 14 residues. CDR3 in amino acids: CASSLSGAADTQYF. Written as DNA, the CDR3 is TGTGCCAGCAGTTTATCGGGGGCAGCAGATACGCAGTATTTT.

There are a few counts of this clone. The V call is TRBV5-6, the J call TRBJ2-3; no firm D call. Germline V gene data show CDR1 as SGHDT and CDR2 as YYEEEE. The CDR3 is 12 residues long. Deletions cut 5 bases from V and 6 bases from J, with 10 bases between. CDR3 protein: CASRAIGDTQYF. In DNA form, the CDR3 reads TGTGCCAGCAGAGCCATCGGGGATACGCAGTATTTT.

J is TRBJ2-1 and V is TRBV6-5; D may be TRBD1 (6 bases). The germline gives CDR1 MNHEY, CDR2 SVGAGI. The V end was cut by 2 bases, the J end by 7 bases, with 12 bases between. This CDR3 has 14 residues. CDR3 in amino acids: CASSYLRTVNEQFF. DNA for the CDR3: TGTGCCAGCAGTTACCTTCGGACAGTAAATGAGCAGTTCTTC.

CDR3 nucleotides: TGTGCCAGCACCGGACAGGGGGCCTACGAGCAGTACTTC. Protein product: CASTGQGAYEQYF. This rearrangement joins TRBV13 to TRBJ2-7, with 10 bases aligning to TRBD1. The germline gives CDR1 PRHDT, CDR2 FYEKMQ (reference sequence). V gave up 7 bases and J gave up 2 bases; unmatched junction bases: 2. The CDR3 is made up of 13 amino acids. Based on the CDR3 plus reference TRBV13 and TRBJ2-7, the full variable domain is AAGVIQSPRHLIKEKRETATLKCYPIPRHDTVYWYQQGPGQDPQFLISFYEKMQSDKGSIPDRFSAQQFSDYHSELNMSSLELGDSALYFCASTGQGAYEQYFGPGTRLTVT.

The V and J genes are TRBV15 and TRBJ2-5; 7 nucleotides match TRBD2. Looked up from germline, CDR1 is LNHNV and CDR2 is YYDKDF (reference sequence). After removal of 3 bases from V and 2 bases from J, the junction contained 3 bases not matched to a gene. CDR3 length: 14 residues. CDR3 in amino acids: CATSSRGGQETQYF. CDR3 bases: TGTGCCACCAGCAGTCGCGGGGGTCAAGAGACCCAGTACTTC.